This entry lists 14 T cell receptor beta chains sequenced from one sample in a study of blood T cell repertoires in COVID-19 (dated by TCRdb to the early 2020s). Libraries were constructed by the immunoSEQ multiplex PCR assay. TCRdb stores this immuneACCESS table with in-frame sequences only. Part of the clones is absent; in the studies checked, under half of the shortfall reflects unresolved V genes, and no reason is known for the rest. In all, the sample holds about 120,000 clones, and more than 80% of those were seen once. The ten largest clones add up to roughly a tenth of the sample. Sequencing was performed on peripheral blood. All receptors come from a human donor in a cohort sampled during active COVID-19.

The CDR3 sequence is CASKGQGNTGELFF. The CDR3 DNA follows: TGTGCCAGCAAGGGACAGGGGAACACCGGGGAGCTGTTTTTT. The chain recombines TRBV28 with TRBJ2-2; 9 nucleotides match TRBD1. The CDR3 has 14 residues. Losses at the gene ends were 7 bases for V and 1 base for J; bases not matched to a gene: 1. CDR1 MDHEN and CDR2 SYDVKM come from the germline V gene.

This clone turned up a few times. The chain joins TRBV19 to TRBJ2-4; the D gene is possibly TRBD2 (6 bases). The CDR3 consists of 17 residues. V was clipped by 3 bases and J by 0 bases, with 15 bases between them. Germline V gene data show CDR1 as LNHDA and CDR2 as SQIVND (reference sequence). DNA of the CDR3: TGTGCCAGTAGTATGGCGGGGCAGGCCCTAGCCAAAAACATTCAGTACTTC. It is translated as CASSMAGQALAKNIQYF.

This clone has more than one count but fewer than ten. The genes are TRBV21-1 and TRBJ1-1; the table's D call, TRBD1, has no DNA check behind it. TRBV21-1 represents a pseudogene. The CDR3 runs 18 residues. Here the CDR3 reads CASSTRTARSPPYTEAFF. CDR3 DNA: TGTGCCAGCAGCACCAGGACAGCCCGCAGCCCTCCCTACACTGAAGCTTTCTTT.

This clone has only a few counts. The V and J genes are TRBV10-3 and TRBJ2-1, with a weak D call TRBD2 (7 bases). Looked up from germline, CDR1 is ENHRY and CDR2 is SYGVKD. Trimming left V 3 bases short and J 6 bases short, with 18 bases between. The CDR3 covers 16 residues. The CDR3 DNA follows: TGTGCCATCAGTGAAAGGGCGGGGGCGCTCGCCAATGAGCAGTTCTTC. Translation: CAISERAGALANEQFF.

The genes are TRBV5-1 and TRBJ1-1; D unresolved. Trimming cost V 0 bases and J 2 bases, with 5 bases left between them. CDR3 size: 13 residues. CDR1 is SGHRS, CDR2 YFSETQ, per germline. The CDR3 DNA is TGCGCCAGCAGCTTGGCAGGTAACACTGAAGCTTTCTTT. Translated, it gives CASSLAGNTEAFF. Drawing the rest from reference TRBV5-1 and TRBJ1-1, the complete variable domain is KAGVTQTPRYLIKTRGQQVTLSCSPISGHRSVSWYQQTPGQGLQFLFEYFSETQRNKGNFPGRFSGRQFSNSRSEMNVSTLELGDSALYLCASSLAGNTEAFFGQGTRLTVV.

The chain uses TRBV30 and TRBJ1-6, with D unclear. In germline, CDR1 is GTSNPN, CDR2 SVGIG (reference sequence). This CDR3 has 15 amino acids. CDR3 residues: CSAGPAASYNSPLHF. The DNA of the CDR3 is TGTTCGGCGGGTCCCGCGGCCTCCTATAATTCACCCCTCCACTTT.

V usage is TRBV9 and J usage is TRBJ2-7, with 7 bases fitting TRBD2. The V segment lost 3 bases and the J segment 2 bases; nucleotides outside the gene matches: 5. Germline CDR1 reads SGDLS; CDR2 reads YYNGEE. CDR3 length: 14 residues. CDR3 sequence: CASSGAGAPYEQYF. CDR3 nucleotide sequence: TGTGCCAGCAGCGGCGCGGGAGCCCCCTACGAGCAGTACTTC.

To note about this clone: The sample carries other DNA sequences with the same CDR3. The gene calls are TRBV7-9 and TRBJ2-1; D is unclear. The ends were cut back, 2 bases at V and 8 bases at J, with 4 bases in the middle. CDR1 SEHNR and CDR2 FQNEAQ come from the germline V gene (reference sequence). This CDR3 contains 11 residues. CDR3: CASSLIDEQFF. DNA of the CDR3: TGTGCCAGCAGCTTAATCGATGAGCAGTTCTTC.

This clone has just a few counts. V usage is TRBV18 and J usage is TRBJ2-3, with 9 bases matching TRBD1. The V gene's germline CDR1 is KGHSH and CDR2 LQKENI. This CDR3 spans 15 amino acids. Losses at the gene ends were 5 bases for V and 0 bases for J; bases not matched to a gene: 3. CDR3 region: CASSKQGASTDTQYF. Here the CDR3 DNA reads TGTGCCAGCTCAAAACAGGGGGCCAGCACAGATACGCAGTATTTT. The variable domain in full, completed from reference TRBV18 and TRBJ2-3, reads NAGVMQNPRHLVRRRGQEARLRCSPMKGHSHVYWYRQLPEEGLKFMVYLQKENIIDESGMPKERFSAEFPKEGPSILRIQQVVRGDSAAYFCASSKQGASTDTQYFGPGTRLTVL.

This clone was observed a few times. The chain links TRBV5-4 to TRBJ1-1, with D possibly TRBD1 on 5 matching bases. The CDR3 length is 14 residues. Germline-derived CDR1 and CDR2 are SGHNT and YYREEE (reference sequence). Deletions cut 1 base from V and 5 bases from J, with 12 bases between. CDR3 DNA: TGTGCCAGCAGCTTGCAGGGTGTGAGTACTGAAGCTTTCTTT. It codes for CASSLQGVSTEAFF.

The V call is TRBV7-2, the J call TRBJ2-5; D might be TRBD1 (6 bases). Germline V gene sequence: CDR1 SGHTA, CDR2 FQGNSA. This CDR3 is built from 14 residues. Trimming left V 1 base short and J 5 bases short, with 11 bases between. CDR3 nucleotide sequence: TGTGCCAGCAGCTTAGGTTTGAGGGGGGAGACCCAGTACTTC. This encodes CASSLGLRGETQYF.

The V gene is TRBV11-1, the J gene TRBJ2-7; 8 nucleotides match TRBD1. Losses at the gene ends were 4 bases for V and 6 bases for J; bases not matched to a gene: 14. This CDR3 region has 16 residues. Germline CDR1 and CDR2: SGHAT and FQDESV (reference sequence). CDR3 sequence (DNA): TGTGCCAGCAGCTCCCAGGGGGCCTCCTCCGTTGGCGAGCAGTACTTC. Residues: CASSSQGASSVGEQYF.

The genes are TRBV9 and TRBJ2-3; no clear D. With 7 bases removed from V and 6 bases from J, the gap between germline ends came to 9 bases. The V gene's germline CDR1 is SGDLS and CDR2 YYNGEE. This CDR3 comprises 11 residues. The CDR3 loop reads CASSNGDTQYF. CDR3 bases: TGTGCCAGCTCGAATGGCGATACGCAGTATTTT.

For the CDR3, the DNA is TGTGCCAGCAGCTTTAGCGGGGGGCGTCTGAACACTGAAGCTTTCTTT. Translating gives CASSFSGGRLNTEAFF. The chain recombines TRBV11-2 with TRBJ1-1, with a possible D match to TRBD1 (6 bases). Germline V gene lookup returns CDR1 SGHAT and CDR2 FQNNGV. The CDR3 loop spans 16 amino acids. The V gene lost 3 bases and the J gene lost 0 bases, with 14 bases spanning the gap.